This T cell receptor (beta chain) was captured in a study of shared clonotypes between healthy human individuals. Across the whole study: There were three CD4 naive, three CD4 memory, two CD8 naive and one CD8 memory plates per donor. General study results and limits: With a handful of donors compared, 4.5% to 6.5% of naive CD4 clonotypes were shared. The generation probabilities recorded for non-shared clonotypes fell below those of clonotypes shared by all four donors. The low donor count limited represented genetic and exposure-history diversity.

Sequenced by immunoSEQ multiplex PCR; TCRdb stores in-frame clones only, minus some. The data show 2.3 million or so clones, about 92% seen once. Concerning this clone itself: The antigen remains undetermined.

This clonotype was obtained from a man younger than 35 in good health. Some clones in this sample may be carry-over from other donors' samples. The sequencing sample was made of naive CD4+ T cells from PBMCs. Subset defined: CD45RA+ positively selected.

CDR3 loop: CASTPGHHGYTF. CDR3 sequence (DNA): TGTGCCAGCACCCCAGGGCACCATGGCTACACCTTC. V and J are TRBV6-5 and TRBJ1-2; D is perhaps TRBD1 (5 bases). The CDR3 consists of 12 residues. The germline V gene has CDR1 MNHEY and CDR2 SVGAGI. Trimming took off 7 bases at V and 6 bases at J, with 12 bases between the two ends.